Listed here are 11 T cell receptor beta chains from one sample, sequenced in a study of cytomegalovirus exposure and HLA in healthy donors (TCRdb year 2017). Library preparation employed the immunoSEQ multiplex PCR assay. In TCRdb, the immuneACCESS table is reduced to in-frame sequences with V and J assigned. These tables do not hold every clone; where another copy was compared, an unresolved V gene accounts for under half, and the others remain unexplained. In all, the sample holds around 300,000 clones, and around 85% of those were seen once. The biggest ten clones account for roughly 1% of the sample. Material for sequencing was PBMCs. All receptors come from a woman aged 18-35 years in good health and CMV-seronegative.

The J gene is TRBJ2-3, the V gene TRBV29-1, with TRBD2 as a possible D gene (6 bases). V was cut by 6 bases and J by 0 bases, with 19 bases left in between. The CDR3 is 16 amino acids. CDR1 is SQVTM and CDR2 is ANQGSEA in the germline V gene. The CDR3 sequence: CSVETMWRESTDTQYF. The CDR3, as DNA: TGCAGCGTCGAGACCATGTGGCGGGAAAGCACAGATACGCAGTATTTT.

The chain has TRBV30 and TRBJ2-1; TRBD2 matches 11 bases. With 5 bases clipped from V and 4 bases from J, the junction kept 4 bases outside the gene matches. There are 14 residues in the CDR3. CDR1 and CDR2 (germline): GTSNPN, SVGIG (reference sequence). In DNA, the CDR3 is TGTGCCTGGGGGGGACTAGCGGAGTACAATGAGCAGTTCTTC. Its translation: CAWGGLAEYNEQFF.

The rearrangement links TRBV6-6 to TRBJ1-2; 8 bases map to TRBD1. This CDR3 comprises 14 residues. With 9 bases clipped from V and 8 bases from J, the junction kept 14 bases outside the gene matches. The germline CDR1 and CDR2 sequences are MNHNY and SVGAGI (reference sequence). The CDR3 DNA reads as TGTGCCAGTGGACAGGGAAGGAAAGAAGGCGGCTACACCTTC. This sequence encodes CASGQGRKEGGYTF.

The sample holds one count of this clone. The chain joins TRBV5-1 to TRBJ2-5, with 7 positions matching TRBD1. CDR1 SGHRS and CDR2 YFSETQ come from the germline V gene. J gave up 2 bases and V 4 bases, and 5 bases lay outside the gene matches. The CDR3 contains 14 residues. Here the CDR3 DNA reads TGCGCCAGCAGCGGGGGACAGCAACAAGAGACCCAGTACTTC. It yields the protein CASSGGQQQETQYF.

The chain has TRBV30 and TRBJ1-2, with D hard to call. Trimming removed 7 bases from V and 0 bases from J, with 12 bases in between. The germline V gene encodes CDR1 GTSNPN and CDR2 SVGIG (reference sequence). The CDR3 is 13 residues long. CDR3 DNA sequence: TGTGCCTTTTCTGGCGGAGCTAACTATGGCTACACCTTC. This sequence encodes CAFSGGANYGYTF.

This sequence joins TRBV28 and TRBJ2-5; 8 bases agree with TRBD1. Losses at the gene ends were 5 bases for V and 8 bases for J; bases not matched to a gene: 1. The germline V gene has CDR1 MDHEN and CDR2 SYDVKM. The CDR3 extends over 11 amino acids. CDR3 sequence: CASSGQGTQYF. Written as DNA, the CDR3 is TGTGCCAGCAGTGGACAGGGAACCCAGTACTTC.

This clone was observed once. The CDR3 protein is CAISESLGTGEGEQYF. Here the CDR3 DNA reads TGTGCCATCAGTGAGTCGCTGGGGACAGGGGAAGGAGAGCAGTACTTC. The chain is built from TRBV10-3 and TRBJ2-7; 10 bases are shared with TRBD1. CDR3 length: 16 residues. Germline CDR1 and CDR2: ENHRY and SYGVKD. Losses at the gene ends were 0 bases for V and 7 bases for J; bases not matched to a gene: 9.

This rearrangement joins TRBV10-1 to TRBJ2-3; D ambiguous. Germline V gene sequence: CDR1 WNHNN, CDR2 SYGVQD (reference sequence). The length of the CDR3 is 13 residues. V was shortened by 7 bases and J by 1 base, with 9 bases between the two germline ends. CDR3 in amino acids: CASTAEGTDTQYF. As DNA, the CDR3 is TGCGCCAGCACAGCAGAGGGCACAGATACGCAGTATTTT.

The J gene is TRBJ1-5, the V gene TRBV6-5; D uncertain. The germline V gene encodes CDR1 MNHEY and CDR2 SVGAGI. This CDR3 spans 13 amino acids. V lost 2 bases to trimming and J lost 11 bases, with 13 bases between them. The CDR3 DNA sequence: TGTGCCAGCAGTTACGACTACCAATCAGCCCAGCATTTT. This codes for CASSYDYQSAQHF.

The chain is built from TRBV10-3 and TRBJ1-1; 7 bases align to TRBD1. This CDR3 is 15 amino acids long. In germline, CDR1 is ENHRY, CDR2 SYGVKD. The ends lost 6 bases at V and 4 bases at J; junction bases unmatched: 11. CDR3 protein: CAISPDRGRGTEAFF. In DNA form, the CDR3 reads TGTGCCATCAGCCCTGATAGGGGGCGAGGCACTGAAGCTTTCTTT.

The CDR3 protein is CASSPPGGADTQYF. The CDR3 nucleotides are TGTGCCAGCAGCCCCCCAGGGGGTGCAGATACGCAGTATTTT. The V gene is TRBV7-9, the J gene TRBJ2-3; 7 bases line up with TRBD1. From germline, CDR1 is SEHNR and CDR2 FQNEAQ (reference sequence). There are 14 residues in the CDR3. V trimming: 5 bases; J trimming: 4 bases; junction bases outside the gene matches: 6. The whole variable domain, remainder taken from reference TRBV7-9 and TRBJ2-3, is DTGVSQNPRHKITKRGQNVTFRCDPISEHNRLYWYRQTLGQGPEFLTYFQNEAQLEKSRLLSDRFSAERPKGSFSTLEIQRTEQGDSAMYLCASSPPGGADTQYFGPGTRLTVL.